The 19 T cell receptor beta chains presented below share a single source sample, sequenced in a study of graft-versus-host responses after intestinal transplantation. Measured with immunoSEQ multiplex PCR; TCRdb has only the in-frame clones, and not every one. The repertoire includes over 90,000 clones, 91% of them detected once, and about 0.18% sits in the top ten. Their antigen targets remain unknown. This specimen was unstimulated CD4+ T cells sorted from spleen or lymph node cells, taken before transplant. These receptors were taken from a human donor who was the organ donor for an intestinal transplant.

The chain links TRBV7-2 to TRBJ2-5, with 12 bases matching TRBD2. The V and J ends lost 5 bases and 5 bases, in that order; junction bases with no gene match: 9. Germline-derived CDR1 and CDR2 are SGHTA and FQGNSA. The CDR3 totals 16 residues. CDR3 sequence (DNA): TGTGCCAGCAGCCGAAAACTAGCGGGGGGAGGGGAGACCCAGTACTTC. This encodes CASSRKLAGGGETQYF.

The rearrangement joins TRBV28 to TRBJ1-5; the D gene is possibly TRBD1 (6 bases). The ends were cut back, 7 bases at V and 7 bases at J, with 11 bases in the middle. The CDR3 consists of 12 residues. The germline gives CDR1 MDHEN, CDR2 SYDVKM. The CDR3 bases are TGTGCCAGCAACGCTCAGGGGCAGCCCCAGCATTTT. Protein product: CASNAQGQPQHF.

CDR3 sequence (DNA): TGTGCCAGCAGCTCATCCGGGACAGGGACCTACAATGAGCAGTTCTTC. Translated, it gives CASSSSGTGTYNEQFF. The chain links TRBV7-3 to TRBJ2-1; 9 bases align to TRBD1. CDR3 size: 16 residues. With 4 bases clipped from V and 2 bases from J, the junction kept 6 bases outside the gene matches. Per the germline V gene, CDR1 is SGHTA and CDR2 is FQGTGA.

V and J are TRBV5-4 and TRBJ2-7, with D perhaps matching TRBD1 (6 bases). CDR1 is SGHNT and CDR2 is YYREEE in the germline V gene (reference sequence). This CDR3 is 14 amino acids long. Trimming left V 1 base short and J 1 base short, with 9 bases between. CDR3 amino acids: CASSLTGNSYEQYF. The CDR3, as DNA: TGTGCCAGCAGCTTGACAGGGAATTCCTACGAGCAGTACTTC.

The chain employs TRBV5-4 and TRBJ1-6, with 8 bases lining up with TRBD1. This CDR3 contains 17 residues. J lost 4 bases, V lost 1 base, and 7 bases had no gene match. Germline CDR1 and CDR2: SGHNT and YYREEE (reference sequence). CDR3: CASSLRGQGLYNSPLHF. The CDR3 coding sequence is TGTGCCAGCAGCTTGAGAGGACAGGGCCTTTATAATTCACCCCTCCACTTT.

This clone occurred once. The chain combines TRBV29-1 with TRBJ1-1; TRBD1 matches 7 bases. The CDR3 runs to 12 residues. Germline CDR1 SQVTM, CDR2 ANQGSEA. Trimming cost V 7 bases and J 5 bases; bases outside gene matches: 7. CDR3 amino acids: CSARTGETEAFF. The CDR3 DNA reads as TGCAGCGCCCGCACAGGGGAAACTGAAGCTTTCTTT.

The CDR3: CASSSVRRGTGQATNEKLFF. The CDR3 DNA reads TGTGCCAGCAGTTCAGTACGGAGAGGGACAGGACAAGCAACTAATGAAAAACTGTTTTTT. The chain couples TRBV2 to TRBJ1-4, with TRBD1 matching 8 bases. Germline lookup yields CDR1 SNHLY and CDR2 FYNNEI. Losses at the gene ends were 5 bases for V and 0 bases for J; bases not matched to a gene: 17. CDR3 length equals 20 residues.

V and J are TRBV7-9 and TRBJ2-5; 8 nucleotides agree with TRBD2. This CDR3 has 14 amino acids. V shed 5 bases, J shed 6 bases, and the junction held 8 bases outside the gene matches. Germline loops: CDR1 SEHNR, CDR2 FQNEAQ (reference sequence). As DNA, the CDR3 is TGTGCCAGCAGCCCCTCGGGGGGGGAGAAGACCCAGTACTTC. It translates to CASSPSGGEKTQYF.

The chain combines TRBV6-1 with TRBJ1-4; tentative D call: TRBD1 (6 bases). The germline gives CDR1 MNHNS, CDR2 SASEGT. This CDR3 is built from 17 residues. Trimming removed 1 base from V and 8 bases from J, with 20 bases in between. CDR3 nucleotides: TGTGCCAGCAGTGAAGGCTCCGAGGTTGGGGGCCGAGAAAAACTGTTTTTT. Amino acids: CASSEGSEVGGREKLFF.

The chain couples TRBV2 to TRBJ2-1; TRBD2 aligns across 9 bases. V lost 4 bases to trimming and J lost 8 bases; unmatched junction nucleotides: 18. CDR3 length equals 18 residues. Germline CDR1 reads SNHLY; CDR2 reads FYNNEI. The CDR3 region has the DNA TGTGCCAGCAGTGGAGGCCGCGGGGCGGGGGGGCTCGGGGATGAGCAGTTCTTC. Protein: CASSGGRGAGGLGDEQFF.

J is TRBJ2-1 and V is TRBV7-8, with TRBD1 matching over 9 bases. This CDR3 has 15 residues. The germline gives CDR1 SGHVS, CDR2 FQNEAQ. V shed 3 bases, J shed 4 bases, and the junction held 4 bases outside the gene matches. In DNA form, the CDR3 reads TGTGCCAGCAGCTTCCGACAGGGGGTTTACAATGAGCAGTTCTTC. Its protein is CASSFRQGVYNEQFF.

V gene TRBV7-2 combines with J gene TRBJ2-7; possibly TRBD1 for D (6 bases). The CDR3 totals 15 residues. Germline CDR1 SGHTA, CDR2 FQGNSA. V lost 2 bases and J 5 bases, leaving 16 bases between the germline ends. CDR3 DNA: TGTGCCAGCAGCTTAAGTCAGGGGCGCCCCCACGAGCAGTACTTC. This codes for CASSLSQGRPHEQYF.

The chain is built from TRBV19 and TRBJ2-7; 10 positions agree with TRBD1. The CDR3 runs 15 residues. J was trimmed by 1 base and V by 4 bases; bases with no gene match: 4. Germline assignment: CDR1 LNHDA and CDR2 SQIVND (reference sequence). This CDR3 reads CASSNRDRGSYEQYF. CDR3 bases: TGTGCCAGTAGTAACCGGGACAGGGGATCCTACGAGCAGTACTTC.

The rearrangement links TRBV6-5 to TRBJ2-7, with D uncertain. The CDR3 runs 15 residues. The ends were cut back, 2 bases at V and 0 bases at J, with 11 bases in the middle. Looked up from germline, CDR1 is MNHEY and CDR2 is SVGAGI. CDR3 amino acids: CASSYAPGGSYEQYF. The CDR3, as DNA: TGTGCCAGCAGTTACGCCCCCGGCGGCTCCTACGAGCAGTACTTC.

The CDR3 DNA reads TGTGCCAGCAGTAGGGACAGGGGGCCCTACGAGCAGTACTTC. It yields the protein CASSRDRGPYEQYF. This chain joins TRBV5-8 and TRBJ2-7; 12 bases are shared with TRBD1. Germline V gene sequence: CDR1 SGHTS, CDR2 YDEGEE. The CDR3 has 14 amino acids. Germline trimming cut 5 bases from V and 2 bases from J; bases unmatched to any gene: 2.

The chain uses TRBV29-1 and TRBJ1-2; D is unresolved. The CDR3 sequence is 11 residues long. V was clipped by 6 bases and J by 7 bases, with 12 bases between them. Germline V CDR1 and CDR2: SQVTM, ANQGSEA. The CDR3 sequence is CSVVLSRGYTF. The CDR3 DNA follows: TGCAGCGTGGTACTCTCTCGTGGCTACACCTTC.

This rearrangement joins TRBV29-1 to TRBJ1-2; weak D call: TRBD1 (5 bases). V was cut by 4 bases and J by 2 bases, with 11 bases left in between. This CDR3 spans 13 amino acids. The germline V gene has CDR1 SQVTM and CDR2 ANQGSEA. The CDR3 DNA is TGCAGCGTTGGGGCAGGGCCGAACTATGGCTACACCTTC. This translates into CSVGAGPNYGYTF.

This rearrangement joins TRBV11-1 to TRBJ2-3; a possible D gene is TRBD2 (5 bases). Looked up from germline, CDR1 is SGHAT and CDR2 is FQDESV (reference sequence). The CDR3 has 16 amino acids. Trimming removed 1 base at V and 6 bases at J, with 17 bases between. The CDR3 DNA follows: TGTGCCAGCAGCTTAGAAGAGGGATTAAGGTTTGATACGCAGTATTTT. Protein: CASSLEEGLRFDTQYF.

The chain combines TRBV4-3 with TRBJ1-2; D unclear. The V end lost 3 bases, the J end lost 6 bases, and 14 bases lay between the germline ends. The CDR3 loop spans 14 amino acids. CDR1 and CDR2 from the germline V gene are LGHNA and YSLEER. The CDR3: CASSQRAHRDGYTF. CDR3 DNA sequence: TGCGCCAGCAGCCAGCGGGCCCACCGCGATGGCTACACCTTC.